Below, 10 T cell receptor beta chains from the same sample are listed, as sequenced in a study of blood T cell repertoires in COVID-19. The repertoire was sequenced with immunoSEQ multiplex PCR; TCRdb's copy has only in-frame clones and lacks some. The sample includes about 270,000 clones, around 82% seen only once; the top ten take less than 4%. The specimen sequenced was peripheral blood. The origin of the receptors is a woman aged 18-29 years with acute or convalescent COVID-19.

CDR3 residues: CASSPGTGWRGNQPQHF. For the CDR3, the DNA is TGTGCCAGCAGCCCGGGGACAGGGTGGAGGGGCAATCAGCCCCAGCATTTT. The gene calls are TRBV3-1 (or the pseudogene TRBV3-2) and TRBJ1-5; TRBD1 aligns across 9 bases. This CDR3 has 17 residues. With V trimmed by 4 bases and J by 2 bases, 9 bases remained unmatched. Germline assignment: CDR1 LGHDT and CDR2 YNNKEL (reference sequence).

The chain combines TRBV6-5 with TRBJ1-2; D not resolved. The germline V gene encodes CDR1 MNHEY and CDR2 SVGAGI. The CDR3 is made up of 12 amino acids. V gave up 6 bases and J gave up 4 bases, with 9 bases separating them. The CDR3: CASSPDSYGYTF. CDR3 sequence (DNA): TGTGCCAGCAGCCCAGATTCCTATGGCTACACCTTC.

CDR3 in DNA: TGTGCCAGCAGCCTAAACGGGGAATTTGGGGAGCTGTTTTTT. Its translation is CASSLNGEFGELFF. The V call is TRBV6-5, the J call TRBJ2-2, with a tentative D call TRBD2 (5 bases). The CDR3 has 14 residues. Germline CDR1 MNHEY, CDR2 SVGAGI. Trimming removed 6 bases at V and 8 bases at J, with 16 bases between.

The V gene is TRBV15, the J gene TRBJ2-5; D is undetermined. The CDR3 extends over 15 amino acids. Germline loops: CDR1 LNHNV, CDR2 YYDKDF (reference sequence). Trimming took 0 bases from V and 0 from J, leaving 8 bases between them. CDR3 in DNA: TGTGCCACCAGCAGAGAGAGGCGGCACCAAGAGACCCAGTACTTC. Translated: CATSRERRHQETQYF.

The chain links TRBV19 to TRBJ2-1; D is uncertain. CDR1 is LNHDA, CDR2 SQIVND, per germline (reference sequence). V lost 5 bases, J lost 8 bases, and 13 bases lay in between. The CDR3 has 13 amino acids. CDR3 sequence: CASSPPSRYEQFF. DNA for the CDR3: TGTGCCAGTAGTCCGCCCTCGCGGTATGAGCAGTTCTTC.

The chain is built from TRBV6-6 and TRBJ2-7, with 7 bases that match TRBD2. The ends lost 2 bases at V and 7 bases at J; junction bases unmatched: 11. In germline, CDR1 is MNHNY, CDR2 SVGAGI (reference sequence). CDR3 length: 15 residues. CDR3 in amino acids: CASSYNALATREQYF. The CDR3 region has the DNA TGTGCCAGCAGTTACAACGCACTAGCGACTCGGGAGCAGTACTTC.

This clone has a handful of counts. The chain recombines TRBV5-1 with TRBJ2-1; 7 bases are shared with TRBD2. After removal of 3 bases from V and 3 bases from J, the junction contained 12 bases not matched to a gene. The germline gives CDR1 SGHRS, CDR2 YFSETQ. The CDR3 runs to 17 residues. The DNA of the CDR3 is TGCGCCAGCAGCTCGGGAGACCGGGACTACCTCTACAATGAGCAGTTCTTC. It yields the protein CASSSGDRDYLYNEQFF.

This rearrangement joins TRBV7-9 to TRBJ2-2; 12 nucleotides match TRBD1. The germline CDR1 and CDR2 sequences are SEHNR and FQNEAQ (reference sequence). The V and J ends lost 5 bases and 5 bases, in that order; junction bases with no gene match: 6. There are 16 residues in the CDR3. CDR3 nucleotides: TGTGCCAGCAGCCACCGGGACAGGGGGCAAACCGGGGAGCTGTTTTTT. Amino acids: CASSHRDRGQTGELFF.

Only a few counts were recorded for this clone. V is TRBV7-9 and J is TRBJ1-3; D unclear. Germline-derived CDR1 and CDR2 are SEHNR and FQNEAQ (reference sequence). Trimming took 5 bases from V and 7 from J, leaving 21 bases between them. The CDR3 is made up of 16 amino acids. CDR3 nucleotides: TGTGCCAGCAGCCGAAGTGGACTTTCATTTGGCAACACCATATATTTT. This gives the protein CASSRSGLSFGNTIYF. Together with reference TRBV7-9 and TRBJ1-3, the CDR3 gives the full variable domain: DTGVSQNPRHKITKRGQNVTFRCDPISEHNRLYWYRQTLGQGPEFLTYFQNEAQLEKSRLLSDRFSAERPKGSFSTLEIQRTEQGDSAMYLCASSRSGLSFGNTIYFGEGSWLTVV.

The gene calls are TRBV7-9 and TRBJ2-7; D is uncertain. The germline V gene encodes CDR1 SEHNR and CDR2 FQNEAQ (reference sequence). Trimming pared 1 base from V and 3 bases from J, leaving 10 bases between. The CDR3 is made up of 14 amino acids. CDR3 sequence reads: CASSLGSIGYEQYF. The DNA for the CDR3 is TGTGCCAGCAGCTTAGGGTCGATCGGCTACGAGCAGTACTTC.